This entry features one TCR beta chain sequence. These data originate in a study of blood T cells in healthy people across ages. The second PCR ran about 6 to 12 cycles with a sample-barcoded 5' primer and J-beta primers. TCRdb re-called the 5' RACE reads through MiXCR, storing one row per CDR3 protein. Counted here are around 1,600,000 distinct CDR3 sequences, approximately 39% occurring once; the ten biggest clones make up about 4.1%. Per germline, CDR1 SGHAT and CDR2 FQNNGV. The CDR3 is 14 residues long. Trimming took 0 bases from V and 6 from J, leaving 11 bases between them. The rearrangement uses TRBV11-2 and TRBJ1-2, with D perhaps matching TRBD1 (5 bases). The source of this sequence is a woman younger than 30 in good health. The source material was blood. In DNA form, the CDR3 reads TGTGCCAGCAGCTTAGACAAGGGGTTGAATGGCTACACCTTC. This encodes CASSLDKGLNGYTF.